This T cell receptor beta chain was obtained from a study of Ad26.COV2.S vaccination and SARS-CoV-2 variants. Study-level background: In the study, Ad26.COV2.S was injected intramuscularly once, or twice 56 days apart. Notes on the study in general: Those who received the vaccine showed greater spike-specific TCR breadth than those given placebo. Possible underestimation of total T cell responses by the TCR breadth and depth analyses was noted.

The length of the CDR3 is 13 residues. V was shortened by 6 bases and J by 0 bases, with 5 bases between the two germline ends. Germline V CDR1 and CDR2: MNHEY, SVGAGI. Regarding treatment: around 19 received Ad26.COV2.S at low or high dose, single or two shots; a few received placebo; per-sample allocation not given. Material that was analyzed had been drawn on day 63 after the first vaccine or placebo injection. Measured with immunoSEQ multiplex PCR; TCRdb has only the in-frame clones, and not every one. The sample yields about 380,000 clones, around four fifths seen once. For this clone: Antigen specificity is unknown.

The clonotype comes from a person aged 18-65 years who received the Ad26.COV2.S COVID-19 vaccine or a placebo. The source was peripheral blood, collected in a trial of Ad26.COV2.S vaccine versus placebo. The gene calls are TRBV6-5 and TRBJ1-4; no reliable D call. The CDR3 loop is CASRIATNEKLFF. The CDR3 nucleotides are TGTGCCAGCAGAATTGCAACTAATGAAAAACTGTTTTTT.